The following is a T cell receptor (beta chain) sequence with its context. The antigen is not known. This entry belongs to a study of T cell responses to AZD1222 COVID-19 vaccine. Findings of the study overall: Two doses of AZD1222 preceded a rise in Spike-specific TCR breadth and depth. The number of AZD1222 recipients seropositive at baseline was only five or six. Unmutated variant regions are reportedly the target of nearly half of TCRs that are spike-specific. It should be noted that donors were predominantly white British and more often female, and clonal diversity was possibly underestimated.

Profiling relied on immunoSEQ multiplex PCR, and the TCRdb table lists in-frame clones only, not all of them. The table records some 150,000 clones, around 89% of them present only once. This CDR3 region has 15 residues. In germline, CDR1 is LNHDA, CDR2 SQIVND (reference sequence). Unmatched junction bases numbered 10, after V lost 3 bases and J lost 10 bases. The rearrangement links TRBV19 to TRBJ2-1, with 9 positions matching TRBD2. The sequencing used peripheral blood, collected 28 days after the second AZD1222 dose. The TCR was taken from an adult who received the AZD1222 COVID-19 vaccine. CDR3 region: CASSIGAGGPREQFF. The CDR3 DNA follows: TGTGCCAGTAGTATTGGGGCGGGAGGGCCTAGGGAGCAGTTCTTC. Full variable domain (outside the CDR3, taken from reference TRBV19 and TRBJ2-1): DGGITQSPKYLFRKEGQNVTLSCEQNLNHDAMYWYRQDPGQGLRLIYYSQIVNDFQKGDIAEGYSVSREKKESFPLTVTSAQKNPTAFYLCASSIGAGGPREQFFGPGTRLTVL.